This T cell receptor beta chain comes out of a study of blood T cell repertoires in COVID-19. At the level of the study: The origin of the acute and convalescent COVID-19 samples was the United States, Italy and Spain. The analysed material was cDNA or gDNA that came from T cells, B-cell-depleted T cells, or PBMCs.

Germline CDR1 reads SGHTA; CDR2 reads FQGNSA. The CDR3 length is 15 residues. The ends lost 4 bases at V and 6 bases at J; junction bases unmatched: 8. Under the authors' procedure: Scientists estimated how many nucleated cells there were by amplifying reference gene primers. Generated by immunoSEQ multiplex PCR, the TCRdb table keeps only in-frame clones and is missing some. D and trimming were read from the DNA, whereas the V and J calls and clone size are those reported in that table. The sample lists 150,000 to 200,000 clones; roughly 82% were seen once. Seattle patients were enrolled while actively infected and followed longitudinally.

Sample: peripheral blood. This receptor was taken from a woman in her thirties or forties with COVID-19, enrolled during active disease. The genes are TRBV7-2 and TRBJ2-3, with TRBD2 identical over 9 bases. The chain's CDR3 is CASSSTGTSWDTQYF. The CDR3 region has the DNA TGTGCCAGCAGCTCCACCGGGACTAGCTGGGATACGCAGTATTTT. Looking up the rest from reference TRBV7-2 and TRBJ2-3 gives the full variable domain: GAGVSQSPSNKVTEKGKDVELRCDPISGHTALYWYRQSLGQGLEFLIYFQGNSAPDKSGLPSDRFSAERTGGSVSTLTIQRTQQEDSAVYLCASSSTGTSWDTQYFGPGTRLTVL.